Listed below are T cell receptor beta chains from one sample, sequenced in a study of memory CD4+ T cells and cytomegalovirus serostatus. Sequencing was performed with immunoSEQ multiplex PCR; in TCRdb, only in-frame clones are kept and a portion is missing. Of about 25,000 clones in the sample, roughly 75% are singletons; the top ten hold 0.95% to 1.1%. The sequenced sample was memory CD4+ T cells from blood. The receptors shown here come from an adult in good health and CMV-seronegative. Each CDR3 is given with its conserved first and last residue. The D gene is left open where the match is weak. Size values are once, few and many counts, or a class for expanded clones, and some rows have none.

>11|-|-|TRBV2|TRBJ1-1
TGTGCCAGCAGTGCTGGAACTGAAGCTTTCTTT
CASSAGTEAFF
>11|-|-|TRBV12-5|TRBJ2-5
TGTGCTAGTGGTGCCTCAGAGACCCAGTACTTC
CASGASETQYF
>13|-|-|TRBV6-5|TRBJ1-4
TGTGCCAGCAGGTCAGACGGGATTGAAAAACTGTTTTTT
CASRSDGIEKLFF
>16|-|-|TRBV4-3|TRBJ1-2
TGCGCCAGCAGCCAAGATCAGGTACAGAGGGACTATGGCTACACCTTC
CASSQDQVQRDYGYTF
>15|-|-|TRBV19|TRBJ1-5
TGTGCCAGTAGTACCGGGACAATTAGCAATCAGCCCCAGCATTTT
CASSTGTISNQPQHF
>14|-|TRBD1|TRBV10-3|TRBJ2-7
TGTGCCATCAGACCTGGACAGGGCCTCTACGAGCAGTACTTC
CAIRPGQGLYEQYF
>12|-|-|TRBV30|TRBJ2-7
TGTGCCTGGAAGCCTTCGGGTTACGAGCAGTACTTC
CAWKPSGYEQYF
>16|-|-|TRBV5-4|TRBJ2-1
TGTGCCAGCAGCTCTTTTTGGGACAATGAATTAAATGAGCAGTTCTTC
CASSSFWDNELNEQFF
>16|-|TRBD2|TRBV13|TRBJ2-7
TGTGCCAGCAGCTTACCTAGCGGGAGGAGCTCCTACGAGCAGTACTTC
CASSLPSGRSSYEQYF
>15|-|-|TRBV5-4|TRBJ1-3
TGTGCCAGCAGCTCCGACCCAGGGAGTGGAAACACCATATATTTT
CASSSDPGSGNTIYF
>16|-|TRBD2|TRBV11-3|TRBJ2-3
TGTGCCAGCAGCTTAGGTTCGAGCGGGGGGGCAGATACGCAGTATTTT
CASSLGSSGGADTQYF
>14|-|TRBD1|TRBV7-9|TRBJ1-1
TGTGCCAGCAGCTCGAGGGGGCCAGGAACTGAAGCTTTCTTT
CASSSRGPGTEAFF
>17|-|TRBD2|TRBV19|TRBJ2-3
TGTGCCAGTAGTTTTGGGACTAGCGGGATCGGCAAAGATACGCAGTATTTT
CASSFGTSGIGKDTQYF
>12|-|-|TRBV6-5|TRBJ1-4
TGTGCCAGCAGTCGGCTATCGGGTCCGTTGTTTTTT
CASSRLSGPLFF
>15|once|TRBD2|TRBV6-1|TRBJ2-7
TGTGCCAGCAGTGAGGGAACTAGCGGGTACTACGAGCAGTACTTC
CASSEGTSGYYEQYF
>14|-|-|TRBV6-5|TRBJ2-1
TGTGCCAGCAGCCCCTCCCGGGCCACCAATGAGCAGTTCTTC
CASSPSRATNEQFF
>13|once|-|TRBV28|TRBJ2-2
TGTGCCAGCACGGGGGTGAACACCGGGGAGCTGTTTTTT
CASTGVNTGELFF
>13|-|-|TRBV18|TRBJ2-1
TGTGCCAGCTCACCTGGACAGAACAATGAGCAGTTCTTC
CASSPGQNNEQFF
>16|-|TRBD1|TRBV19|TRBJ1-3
TGTGCCAGTAGCCAGACTCACAGGGGGCAAGGAAACACCATATATTTT
CASSQTHRGQGNTIYF
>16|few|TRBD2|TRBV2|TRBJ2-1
TGTGCCAGCAGTGAATGGACTAGCGGCTACTACAATGAGCAGTTCTTC
CASSEWTSGYYNEQFF
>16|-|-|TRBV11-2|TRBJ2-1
TGTGCCAGCAGCTCATGGGACCTACTGCCGCGGCATGAGCAGTTCTTC
CASSSWDLLPRHEQFF
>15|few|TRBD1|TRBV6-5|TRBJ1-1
TGTGCCAGCAGGGGTTGGGACAGACAGAACACTGAAGCTTTCTTT
CASRGWDRQNTEAFF
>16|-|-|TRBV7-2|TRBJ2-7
TGTGCCAGCAGCCGAGCGGGGGCAGGGGGATCCTACGAGCAGTACTTC
CASSRAGAGGSYEQYF
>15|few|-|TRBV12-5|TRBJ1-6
TGTGCTAGTGGGGGGGGACTCCTTCTTAATTCACCCCTCCACTTT
CASGGGLLLNSPLHF
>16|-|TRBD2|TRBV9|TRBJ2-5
TGTGCCAGCAGCGAGACTAGCGGGTACCTGGCAGAGACCCAGTACTTC
CASSETSGYLAETQYF
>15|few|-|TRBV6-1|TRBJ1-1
TGTGCCAGCAGTGAACCGGGGTGGGTGAACACTGAAGCTTTCTTT
CASSEPGWVNTEAFF
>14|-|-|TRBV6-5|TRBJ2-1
TGTGCCAGCAGTTACCGGGGGCGCAACAATGAGCAGTTCTTC
CASSYRGRNNEQFF
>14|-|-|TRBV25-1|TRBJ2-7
TGTGCCAGCAGTGATGGGGCGGGTCGGGGCGAGCAGTACTTC
CASSDGAGRGEQYF
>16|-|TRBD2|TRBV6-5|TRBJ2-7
TGTGCCAGCAGTTACTCGAGTAGCGGGAGAGGCTACGAGCAGTACTTC
CASSYSSSGRGYEQYF
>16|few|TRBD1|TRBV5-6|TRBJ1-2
TGTGCCAGCAGCTTCGTCCCGGGACAGGGGGCTGGGGGCTACACCTTC
CASSFVPGQGAGGYTF